Described below is a single T cell receptor beta chain sequence and its context. Its antigen remains unidentified. These data are taken from a study of shared clonotypes between healthy human individuals. Germline lookup yields CDR1 KGHSH and CDR2 LQKENI. V was clipped by 4 bases and J by 2 bases; unmatched bases: 2. The CDR3 sequence is 13 residues long. TCRdb's copy holds only in-frame clones and misses some; the assay was immunoSEQ multiplex PCR. The repertoire consists of some 580,000 clones, with about 96% occurring once and the leading ten covering about 0.057%. General observations from the study: Generally, naive subsets (rather than memory subsets) showed larger estimated richness.

The sample consisted of naive CD4+ T cells sorted from blood. Subset meaning: CD45RA+ positively selected. This sequence originates from a woman under 40 in good health. The chain combines TRBV18 with TRBJ2-7, with TRBD1 matching 7 bases. This CDR3 reads CASSQGATYEQYF. DNA for the CDR3: TGTGCCAGCTCACAGGGGGCAACCTACGAGCAGTACTTC.